The present T cell receptor beta chain was sequenced within a study of CD8+ T cells in alopecia areata. cDNA prepared by RNA extraction and subsequent reverse transcription served as the template for sequencing. Libraries were prepared by immunoSEQ multiplex PCR; TCRdb keeps only in-frame clonotypes and omits some of them. The sample lists fewer than 200,000 clones, 59% seen once, with approximately 14% in the top ten. V was cut by 5 bases and J by 5 bases, with 15 bases left in between. This CDR3 region has 14 residues. Germline V gene data show CDR1 as MNHNS and CDR2 as SASEGT. This receptor was identified in a human donor with alopecia areata. The V call is TRBV6-1, the J call TRBJ1-1, with D possibly being TRBD1 (5 bases). The specimen was CD4+ T cells sorted from blood, collected at week 0. For the CDR3, the DNA is TGTGCCAGCAGTCAGTCAGGGTGGGGGACTGAAGCTTTCTTT. Protein product: CASSQSGWGTEAFF.